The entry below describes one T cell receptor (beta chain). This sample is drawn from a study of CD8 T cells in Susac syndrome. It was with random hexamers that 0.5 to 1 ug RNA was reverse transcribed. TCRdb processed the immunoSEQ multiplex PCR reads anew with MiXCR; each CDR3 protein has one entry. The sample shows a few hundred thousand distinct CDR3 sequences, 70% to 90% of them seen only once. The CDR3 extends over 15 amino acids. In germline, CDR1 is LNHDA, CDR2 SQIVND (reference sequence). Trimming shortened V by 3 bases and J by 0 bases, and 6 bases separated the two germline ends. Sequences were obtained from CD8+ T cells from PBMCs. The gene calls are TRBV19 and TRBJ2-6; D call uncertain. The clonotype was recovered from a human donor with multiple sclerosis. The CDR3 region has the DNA TGTGCCAGTAGTATCAGCAGCTCTGGGGCCAACGTCCTGACTTTC. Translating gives CASSISSSGANVLTF.